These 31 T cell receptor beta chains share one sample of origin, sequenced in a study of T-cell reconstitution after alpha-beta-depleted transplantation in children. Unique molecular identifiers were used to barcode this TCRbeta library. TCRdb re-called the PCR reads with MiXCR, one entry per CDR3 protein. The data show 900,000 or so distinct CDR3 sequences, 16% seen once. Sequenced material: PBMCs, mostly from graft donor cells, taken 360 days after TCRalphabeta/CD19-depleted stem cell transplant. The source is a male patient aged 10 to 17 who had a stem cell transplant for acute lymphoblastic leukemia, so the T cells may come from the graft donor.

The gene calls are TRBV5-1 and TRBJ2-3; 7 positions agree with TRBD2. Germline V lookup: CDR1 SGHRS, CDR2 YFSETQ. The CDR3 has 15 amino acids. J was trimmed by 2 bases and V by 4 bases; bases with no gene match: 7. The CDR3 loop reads CASSTGLVITDTQYF. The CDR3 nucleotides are TGCGCCAGCAGCACCGGACTAGTGATCACAGATACGCAGTATTTT.

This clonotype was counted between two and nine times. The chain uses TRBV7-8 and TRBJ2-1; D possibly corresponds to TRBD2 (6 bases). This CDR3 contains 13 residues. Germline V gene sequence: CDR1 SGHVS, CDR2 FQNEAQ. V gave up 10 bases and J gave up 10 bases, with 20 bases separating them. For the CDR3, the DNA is TGTGCCACCGGGACTCGGGGTTTCAAAGAGCAGTTCTTC. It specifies CATGTRGFKEQFF.

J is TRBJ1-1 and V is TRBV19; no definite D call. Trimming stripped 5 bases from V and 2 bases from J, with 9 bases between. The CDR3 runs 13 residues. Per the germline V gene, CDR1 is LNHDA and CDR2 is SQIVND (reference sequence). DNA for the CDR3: TGTGCCAGTAGTTGGGAGGCCAACACTGAAGCTTTCTTT. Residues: CASSWEANTEAFF. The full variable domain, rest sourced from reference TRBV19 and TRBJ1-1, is DGGITQSPKYLFRKEGQNVTLSCEQNLNHDAMYWYRQDPGQGLRLIYYSQIVNDFQKGDIAEGYSVSREKKESFPLTVTSAQKNPTAFYLCASSWEANTEAFFGQGTRLTVV.

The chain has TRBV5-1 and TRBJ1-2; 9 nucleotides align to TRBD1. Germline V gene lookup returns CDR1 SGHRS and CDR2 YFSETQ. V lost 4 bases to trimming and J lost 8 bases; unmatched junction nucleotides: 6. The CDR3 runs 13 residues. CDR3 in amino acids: CASSAGTGNGYTF. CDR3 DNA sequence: TGCGCCAGCAGCGCCGGGACAGGGAACGGCTACACCTTC. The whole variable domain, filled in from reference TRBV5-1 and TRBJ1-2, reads KAGVTQTPRYLIKTRGQQVTLSCSPISGHRSVSWYQQTPGQGLQFLFEYFSETQRNKGNFPGRFSGRQFSNSRSEMNVSTLELGDSALYLCASSAGTGNGYTFGSGTRLTVV.

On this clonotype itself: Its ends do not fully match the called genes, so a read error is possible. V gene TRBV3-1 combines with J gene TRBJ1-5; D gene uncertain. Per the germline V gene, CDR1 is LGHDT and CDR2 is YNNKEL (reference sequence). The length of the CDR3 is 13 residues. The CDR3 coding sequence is TGTGCCAGCAGCCCGCGAGGCAGAGGGCCGTTGTATTTT. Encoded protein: CASSPRGRGPLYF.

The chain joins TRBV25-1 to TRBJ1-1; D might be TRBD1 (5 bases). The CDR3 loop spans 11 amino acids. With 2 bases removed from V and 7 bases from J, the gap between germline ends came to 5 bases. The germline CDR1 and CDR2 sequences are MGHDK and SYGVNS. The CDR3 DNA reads TGTGCCAGCAGTGAACAGGGTGAAGCTTTCTTT. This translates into CASSEQGEAFF.

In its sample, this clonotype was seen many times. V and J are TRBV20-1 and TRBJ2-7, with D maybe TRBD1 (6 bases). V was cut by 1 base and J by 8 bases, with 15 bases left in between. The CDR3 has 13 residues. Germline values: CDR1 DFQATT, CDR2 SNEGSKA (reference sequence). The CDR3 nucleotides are TGCAGTGCTAGAGGTGAGACAGGTGGACAGCAGTACTTC. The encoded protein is CSARGETGGQQYF.

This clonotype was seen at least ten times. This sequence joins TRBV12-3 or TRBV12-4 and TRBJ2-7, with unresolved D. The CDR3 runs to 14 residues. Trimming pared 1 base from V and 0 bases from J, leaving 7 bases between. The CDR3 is CASSLVTVSYEQYF. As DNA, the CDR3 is TGTGCCAGCAGTTTAGTAACAGTCTCCTACGAGCAGTACTTC.

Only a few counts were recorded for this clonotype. Here the CDR3 reads CASSYAQARDREDGNTIYF. CDR3 DNA sequence: TGTGCCAGCAGCTACGCCCAAGCTCGGGACAGGGAAGATGGAAACACCATATATTTT. The V gene is TRBV11-1, the J gene TRBJ1-3; 9 bases map to TRBD1. The germline gives CDR1 SGHAT, CDR2 FQDESV (reference sequence). The V and J ends lost 4 bases and 3 bases, in that order; junction bases with no gene match: 16. This CDR3 has 19 amino acids. Complete variable domain (other parts from reference TRBV11-1 and TRBJ1-3): EAEVAQSPRYKITEKSQAVAFWCDPISGHATLYWYRQILGQGPELLVQFQDESVVDDSQLPKDRFSAERLKGVDSTLKIQPAELGDSAMYLCASSYAQARDREDGNTIYFGEGSWLTVV.

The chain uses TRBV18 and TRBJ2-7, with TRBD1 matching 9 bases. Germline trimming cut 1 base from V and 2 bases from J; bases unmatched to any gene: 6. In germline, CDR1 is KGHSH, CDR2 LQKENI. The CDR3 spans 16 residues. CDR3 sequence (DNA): TGTGCCAGCTCACCACGGAGGGGACAGGGAACCTACGAGCAGTACTTC. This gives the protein CASSPRRGQGTYEQYF.

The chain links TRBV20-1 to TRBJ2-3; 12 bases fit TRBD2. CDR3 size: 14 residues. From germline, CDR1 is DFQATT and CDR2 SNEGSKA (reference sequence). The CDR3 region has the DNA TGCAGCGTAACTAGCGGGGGGACCACAGATACGCAGTATTTT. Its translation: CSVTSGGTTDTQYF.

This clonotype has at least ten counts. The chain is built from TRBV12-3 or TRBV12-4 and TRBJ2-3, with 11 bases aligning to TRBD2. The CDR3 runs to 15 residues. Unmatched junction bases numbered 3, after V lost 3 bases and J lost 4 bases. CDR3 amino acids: CASSFFSGGADTQYF. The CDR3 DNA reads TGTGCCAGCAGTTTCTTTAGCGGGGGGGCAGATACGCAGTATTTT.

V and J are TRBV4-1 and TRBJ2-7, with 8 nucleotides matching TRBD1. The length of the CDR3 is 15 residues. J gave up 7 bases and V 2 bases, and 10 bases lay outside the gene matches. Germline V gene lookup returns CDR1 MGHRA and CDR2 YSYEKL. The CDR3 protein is CASSQPGQGRIEQYF. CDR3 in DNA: TGCGCCAGCAGCCAACCTGGACAGGGTAGAATTGAGCAGTACTTC.

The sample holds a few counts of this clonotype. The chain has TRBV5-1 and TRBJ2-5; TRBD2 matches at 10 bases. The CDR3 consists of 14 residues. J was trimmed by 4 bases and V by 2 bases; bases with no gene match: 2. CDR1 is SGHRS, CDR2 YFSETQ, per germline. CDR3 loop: CASSFKREGETQYF. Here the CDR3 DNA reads TGCGCCAGCAGCTTCAAGCGGGAGGGAGAGACCCAGTACTTC.

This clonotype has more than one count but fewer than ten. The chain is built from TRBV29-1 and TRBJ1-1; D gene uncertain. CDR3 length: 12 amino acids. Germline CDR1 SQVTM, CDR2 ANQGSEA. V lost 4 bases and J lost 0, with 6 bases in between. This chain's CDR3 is CSVGLMNTEAFF. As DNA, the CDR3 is TGCAGCGTTGGACTCATGAACACTGAAGCTTTCTTT. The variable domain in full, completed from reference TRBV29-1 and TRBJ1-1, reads SAVISQKPSRDICQRGTSLTIQCQVDSQVTMMFWYRQQPGQSLTLIATANQGSEATYESGFVIDKFPISRPNLTFSTLTVSNMSPEDSSIYLCSVGLMNTEAFFGQGTRLTVV.

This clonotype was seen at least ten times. The DNA of the CDR3 is TGTGCCAGCGGACAGGGTAGGGTCTACGAGCAGTACTTC. Translated: CASGQGRVYEQYF. The chain uses TRBV2 and TRBJ2-7; 8 positions match TRBD1. CDR1 and CDR2 from the germline V gene are SNHLY and FYNNEI. This CDR3 has 13 residues. V lost 8 bases, J lost 3 bases, and 6 bases stayed unmatched.

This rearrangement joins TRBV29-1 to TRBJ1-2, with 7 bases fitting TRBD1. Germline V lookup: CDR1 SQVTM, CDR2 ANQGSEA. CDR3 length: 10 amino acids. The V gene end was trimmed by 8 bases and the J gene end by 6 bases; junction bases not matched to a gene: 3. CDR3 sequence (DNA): TGCAGCTCGACAGGGAATGGCTACACCTTC. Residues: CSSTGNGYTF.

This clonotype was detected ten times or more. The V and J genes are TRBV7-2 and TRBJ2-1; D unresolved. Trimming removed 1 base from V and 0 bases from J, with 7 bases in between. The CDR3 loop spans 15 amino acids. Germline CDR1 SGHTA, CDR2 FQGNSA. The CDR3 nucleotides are TGTGCCAGCAGCTTAGGGAGACTCTCCTACAATGAGCAGTTCTTC. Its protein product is CASSLGRLSYNEQFF.

CDR3 in amino acids: CSASERWGRRGTDTQYF. CDR3 sequence (DNA): TGCAGTGCTAGCGAACGATGGGGGAGGAGGGGCACAGATACGCAGTATTTT. V is TRBV20-1 and J is TRBJ2-3, with a possible D match to TRBD2 (6 bases). The V end lost 3 bases, the J end lost 1 base, and 20 bases lay between the germline ends. This CDR3 has 17 amino acids. Looked up from germline, CDR1 is DFQATT and CDR2 is SNEGSKA (reference sequence).

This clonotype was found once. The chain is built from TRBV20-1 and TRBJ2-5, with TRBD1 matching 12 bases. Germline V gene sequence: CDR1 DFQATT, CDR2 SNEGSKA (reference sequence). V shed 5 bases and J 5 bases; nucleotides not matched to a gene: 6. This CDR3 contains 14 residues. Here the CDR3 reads CSAGGQGAEETQYF. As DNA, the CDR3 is TGCAGTGCTGGGGGACAGGGGGCTGAGGAGACCCAGTACTTC.

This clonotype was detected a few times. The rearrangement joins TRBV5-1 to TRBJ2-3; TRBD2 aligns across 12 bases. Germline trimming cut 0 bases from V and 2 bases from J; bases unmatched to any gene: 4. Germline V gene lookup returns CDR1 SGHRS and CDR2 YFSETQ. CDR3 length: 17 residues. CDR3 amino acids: CASSLALAGGPTDTQYF. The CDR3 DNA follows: TGCGCCAGCAGCTTGGCCCTAGCGGGAGGGCCCACAGATACGCAGTATTTT.

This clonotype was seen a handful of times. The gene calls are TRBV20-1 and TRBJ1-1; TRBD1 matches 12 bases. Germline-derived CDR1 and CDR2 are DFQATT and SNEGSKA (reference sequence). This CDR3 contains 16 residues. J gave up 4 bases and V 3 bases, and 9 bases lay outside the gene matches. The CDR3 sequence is CSARWDRGRIPTEAFF. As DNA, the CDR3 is TGCAGTGCTAGGTGGGACAGGGGGCGCATTCCCACTGAAGCTTTCTTT.

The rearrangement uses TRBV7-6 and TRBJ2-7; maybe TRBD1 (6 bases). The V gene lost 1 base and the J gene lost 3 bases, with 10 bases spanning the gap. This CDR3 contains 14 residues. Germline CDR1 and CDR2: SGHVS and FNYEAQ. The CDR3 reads CASSLGDKVYEQYF. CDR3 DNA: TGTGCCAGCAGCTTAGGGGACAAGGTCTACGAGCAGTACTTC.

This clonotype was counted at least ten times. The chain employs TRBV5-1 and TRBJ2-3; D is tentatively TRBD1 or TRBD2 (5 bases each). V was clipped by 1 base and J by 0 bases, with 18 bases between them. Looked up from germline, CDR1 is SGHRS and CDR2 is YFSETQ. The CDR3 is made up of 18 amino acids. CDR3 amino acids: CASSLIGGLSSSTDTQYF. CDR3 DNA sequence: TGCGCCAGCAGCTTGATTGGGGGTCTGTCCTCTAGCACAGATACGCAGTATTTT.

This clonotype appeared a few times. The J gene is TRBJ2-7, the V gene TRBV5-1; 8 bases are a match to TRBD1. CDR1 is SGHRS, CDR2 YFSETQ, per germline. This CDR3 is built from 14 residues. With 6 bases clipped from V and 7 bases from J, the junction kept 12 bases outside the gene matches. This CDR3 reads CASTVGQGAREQYF. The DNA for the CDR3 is TGCGCCAGCACCGTTGGACAGGGAGCTCGGGAGCAGTACTTC. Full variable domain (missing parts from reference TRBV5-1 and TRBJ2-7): KAGVTQTPRYLIKTRGQQVTLSCSPISGHRSVSWYQQTPGQGLQFLFEYFSETQRNKGNFPGRFSGRQFSNSRSEMNVSTLELGDSALYLCASTVGQGAREQYFGPGTRLTVT.

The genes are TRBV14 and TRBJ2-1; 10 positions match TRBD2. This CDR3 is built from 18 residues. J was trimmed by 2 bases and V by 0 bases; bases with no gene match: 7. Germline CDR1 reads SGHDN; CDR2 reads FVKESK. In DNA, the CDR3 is TGTGCCAGCAGCCAAGAATCTGGTCTAGCGGGAGCCTACAATGAGCAGTTCTTC. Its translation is CASSQESGLAGAYNEQFF.

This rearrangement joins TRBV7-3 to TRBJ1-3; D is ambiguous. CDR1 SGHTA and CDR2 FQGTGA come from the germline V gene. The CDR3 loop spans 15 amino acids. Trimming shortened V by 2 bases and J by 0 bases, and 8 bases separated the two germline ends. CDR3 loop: CASSLGPISGNTIYF. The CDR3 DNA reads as TGTGCCAGCAGCTTAGGACCGATCTCTGGAAACACCATATATTTT.

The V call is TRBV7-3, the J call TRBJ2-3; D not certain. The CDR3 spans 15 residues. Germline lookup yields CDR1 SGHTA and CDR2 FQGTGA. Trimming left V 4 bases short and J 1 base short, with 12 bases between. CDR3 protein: CASSSGVRGTDTQYF. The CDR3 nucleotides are TGTGCCAGCAGCTCCGGTGTTAGAGGCACAGATACGCAGTATTTT. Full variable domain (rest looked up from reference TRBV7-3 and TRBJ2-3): GAGVSQTPSNKVTEKGKYVELRCDPISGHTALYWYRQSLGQGPEFLIYFQGTGAADDSGLPNDRFFAVRPEGSVSTLKIQRTERGDSAVYLCASSSGVRGTDTQYFGPGTRLTVL.

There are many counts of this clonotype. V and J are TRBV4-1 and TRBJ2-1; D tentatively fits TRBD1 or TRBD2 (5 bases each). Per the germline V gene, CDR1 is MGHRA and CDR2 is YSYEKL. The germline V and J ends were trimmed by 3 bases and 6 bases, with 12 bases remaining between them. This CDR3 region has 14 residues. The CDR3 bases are TGCGCCAGCAGCCAGGGAGATGGGGGCAATGAGCAGTTCTTC. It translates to CASSQGDGGNEQFF.

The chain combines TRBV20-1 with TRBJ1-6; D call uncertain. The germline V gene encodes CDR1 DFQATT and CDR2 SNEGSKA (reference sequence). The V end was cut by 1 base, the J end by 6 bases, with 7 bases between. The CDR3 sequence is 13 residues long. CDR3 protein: CSARGEGNSPLHF. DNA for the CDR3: TGCAGTGCTAGAGGGGAAGGTAATTCACCCCTCCACTTT.

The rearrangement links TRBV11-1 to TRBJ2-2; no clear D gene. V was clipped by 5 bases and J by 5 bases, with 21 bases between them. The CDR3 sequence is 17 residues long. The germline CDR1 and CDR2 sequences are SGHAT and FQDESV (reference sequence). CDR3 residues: CASSPVQIGLKTGELFF. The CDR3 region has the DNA TGTGCCAGCAGCCCCGTTCAAATCGGGTTAAAAACCGGGGAGCTGTTTTTT.